This T cell receptor beta chain is from a study of T cells after somatic rescue of genetic block (dated by TCRdb to the early 2020s). Regarding the complete study: What the study looked at was long-term robustness, specifically in a T-cell system that came about through somatic rescue of a genetic block in T-cell development.

From the cysteine up to the phenylalanine, the CDR3 has a length of 13 residues. Only CDR3 DNA remains: 39 bases, in frame from the first base. V loses 5 bases of germline sequence and J loses 4 bases, and the interval between the two ends is 11 bases. The germline V gene (reference sequence) gives CDR1 as LNHDA and CDR2 as SQIVND. The library was generated by the immunoSEQ multiplex PCR assay. This immuneACCESS table, as held by TCRdb, lists in-frame sequences with V and J called but not all clones. Of the missing ones, under half trace to an unresolved V gene in checked studies; the others have no known cause. The sample yields tens of thousands of clones; approximately 90% were counted once. Around 1.6% of the sample lies in the top ten. To note about this clone: The target of this receptor is not known. No base qualities exist here, and no much larger clone lies one base off it.

This receptor was taken from a woman aged 18-30 years. Input material: peripheral blood mononuclear cells (PBMCs). The sequence joins TRBV19 to TRBJ1-1; no D gene can be assigned with confidence. The bases are TGTGCCAGTAGTCTCTTTCTCTCCACTGAAGCTTTCTTT. Its product reads: CASSLFLSTEAFF. With all but the CDR3 taken from the reference TRBV19 and TRBJ1-1 genes, the full variable domain is: DGGITQSPKYLFRKEGQNVTLSCEQNLNHDAMYWYRQDPGQGLRLIYYSQIVNDFQKGDIAEGYSVSREKKESFPLTVTSAQKNPTAFYLCASSLFLSTEAFFGQGTRLTVV.